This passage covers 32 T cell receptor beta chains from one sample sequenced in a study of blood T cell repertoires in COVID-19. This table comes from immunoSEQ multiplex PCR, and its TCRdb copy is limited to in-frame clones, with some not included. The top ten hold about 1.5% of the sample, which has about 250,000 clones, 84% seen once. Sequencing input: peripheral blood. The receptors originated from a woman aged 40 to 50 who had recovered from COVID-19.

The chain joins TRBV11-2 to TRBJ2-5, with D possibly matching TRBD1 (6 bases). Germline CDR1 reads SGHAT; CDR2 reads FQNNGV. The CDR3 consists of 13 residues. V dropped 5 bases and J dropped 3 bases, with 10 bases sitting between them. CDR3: CASSRQEKETQYF. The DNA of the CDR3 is TGTGCCAGCAGCCGACAGGAGAAAGAGACCCAGTACTTC.

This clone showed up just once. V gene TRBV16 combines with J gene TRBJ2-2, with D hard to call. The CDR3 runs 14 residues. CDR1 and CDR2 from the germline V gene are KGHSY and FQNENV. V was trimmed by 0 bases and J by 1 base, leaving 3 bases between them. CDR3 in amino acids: CASSQSQNTGELFF. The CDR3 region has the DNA TGTGCCAGCAGCCAATCACAGAACACCGGGGAGCTGTTTTTT.

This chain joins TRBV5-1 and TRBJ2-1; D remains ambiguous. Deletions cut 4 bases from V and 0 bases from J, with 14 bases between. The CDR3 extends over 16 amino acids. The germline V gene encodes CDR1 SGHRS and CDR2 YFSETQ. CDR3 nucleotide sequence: TGCGCCAGCAGCCCTAATCCGTCCGGCTCCTACAATGAGCAGTTCTTC. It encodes CASSPNPSGSYNEQFF.

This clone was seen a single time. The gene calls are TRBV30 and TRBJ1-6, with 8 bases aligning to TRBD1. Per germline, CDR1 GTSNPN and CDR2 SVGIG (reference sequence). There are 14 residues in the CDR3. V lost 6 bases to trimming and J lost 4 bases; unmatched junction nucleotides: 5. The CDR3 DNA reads TGTGCCTGCGACAGGGGCGTATATAATTCACCCCTCCACTTT. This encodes CACDRGVYNSPLHF.

The CDR3 reads CASSTGTQTRYTF. For the CDR3, the DNA is TGTGCCAGCAGCACCGGGACTCAAACTCGTTACACCTTC. The V and J genes are TRBV6-4 and TRBJ1-2; a possible D gene is TRBD1 (5 bases). Looked up from germline, CDR1 is MRHNA and CDR2 is SNTAGT. V lost 6 bases to trimming and J lost 11 bases, with 19 bases between them. The CDR3 totals 13 residues.

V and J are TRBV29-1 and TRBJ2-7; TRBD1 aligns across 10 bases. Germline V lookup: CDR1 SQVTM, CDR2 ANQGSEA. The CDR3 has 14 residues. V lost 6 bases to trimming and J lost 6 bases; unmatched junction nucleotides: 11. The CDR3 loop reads CSVITGTGVSEQYF. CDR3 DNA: TGCAGCGTAATCACCGGGACAGGGGTCTCCGAGCAGTACTTC.

The DNA of the CDR3 is TGTGCCAGTGCCCGGAGGGGTAATGAAAAACTGTTTTTT. This codes for CASARRGNEKLFF. V usage is TRBV14 and J usage is TRBJ1-4; D possibly corresponds to TRBD1 (5 bases). Germline V gives CDR1 SGHDN, CDR2 FVKESK. The CDR3 is 13 residues long. The V end was cut by 9 bases, the J end by 4 bases, with 12 bases between.

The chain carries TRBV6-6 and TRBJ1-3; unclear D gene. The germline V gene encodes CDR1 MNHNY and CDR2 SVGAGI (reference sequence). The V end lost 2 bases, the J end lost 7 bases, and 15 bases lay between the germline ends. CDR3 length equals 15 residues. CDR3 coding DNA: TGTGCCAGCAGTTACAGGCAAGGAGGGCAGAACACCATATATTTT. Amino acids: CASSYRQGGQNTIYF.

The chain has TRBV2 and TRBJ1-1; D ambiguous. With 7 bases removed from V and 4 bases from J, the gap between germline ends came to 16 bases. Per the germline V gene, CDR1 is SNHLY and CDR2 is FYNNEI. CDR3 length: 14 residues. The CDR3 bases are TGTGCCAGCACCGTCGAGGGTTGGGTCACTGAAGCTTTCTTT. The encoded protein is CASTVEGWVTEAFF.

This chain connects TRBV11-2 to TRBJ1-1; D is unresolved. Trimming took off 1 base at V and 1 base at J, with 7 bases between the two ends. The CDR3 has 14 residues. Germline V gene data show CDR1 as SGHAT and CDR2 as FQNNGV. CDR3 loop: CASSLVGGNTEAFF. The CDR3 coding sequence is TGTGCCAGCAGCTTAGTTGGCGGGAACACTGAAGCTTTCTTT.

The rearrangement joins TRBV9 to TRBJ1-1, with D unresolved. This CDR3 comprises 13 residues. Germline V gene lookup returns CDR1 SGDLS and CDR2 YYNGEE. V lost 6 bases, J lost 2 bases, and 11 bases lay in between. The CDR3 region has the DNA TGTGCCAGCAATCAAGAGGGCAACACTGAAGCTTTCTTT. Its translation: CASNQEGNTEAFF.

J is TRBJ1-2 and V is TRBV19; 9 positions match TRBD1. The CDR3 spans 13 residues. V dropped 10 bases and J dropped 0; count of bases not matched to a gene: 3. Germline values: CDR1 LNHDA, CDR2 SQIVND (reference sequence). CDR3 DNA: TGTGCCACCGGGACAGGGCCTAACTATGGCTACACCTTC. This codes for CATGTGPNYGYTF. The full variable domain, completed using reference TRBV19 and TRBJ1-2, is DGGITQSPKYLFRKEGQNVTLSCEQNLNHDAMYWYRQDPGQGLRLIYYSQIVNDFQKGDIAEGYSVSREKKESFPLTVTSAQKNPTAFYLCATGTGPNYGYTFGSGTRLTVV.

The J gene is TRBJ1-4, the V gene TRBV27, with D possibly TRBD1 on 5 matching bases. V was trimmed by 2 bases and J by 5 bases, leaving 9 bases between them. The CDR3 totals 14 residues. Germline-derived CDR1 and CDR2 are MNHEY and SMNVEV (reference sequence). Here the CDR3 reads CASSLNGQNEKLFF. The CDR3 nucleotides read TGTGCCAGCAGTTTAAACGGACAAAATGAAAAACTGTTTTTT.

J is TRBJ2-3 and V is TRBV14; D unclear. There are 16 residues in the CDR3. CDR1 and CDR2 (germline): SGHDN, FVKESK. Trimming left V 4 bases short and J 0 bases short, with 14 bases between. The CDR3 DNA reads TGTGCCAGCAGCCTTGGGTTGGCGCGGAGCACAGATACGCAGTATTTT. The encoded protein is CASSLGLARSTDTQYF.

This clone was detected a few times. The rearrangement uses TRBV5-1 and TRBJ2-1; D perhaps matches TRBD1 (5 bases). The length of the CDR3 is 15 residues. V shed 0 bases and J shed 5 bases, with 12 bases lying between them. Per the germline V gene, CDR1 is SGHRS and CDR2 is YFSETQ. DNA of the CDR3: TGCGCCAGCAGCTTGGGCCAGGGAAACCACAATGAGCAGTTCTTC. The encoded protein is CASSLGQGNHNEQFF.

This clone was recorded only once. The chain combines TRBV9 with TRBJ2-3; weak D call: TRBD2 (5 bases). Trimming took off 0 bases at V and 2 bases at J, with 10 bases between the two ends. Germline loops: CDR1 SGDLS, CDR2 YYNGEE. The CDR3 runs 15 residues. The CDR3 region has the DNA TGTGCCAGCAGCGTAGCGGGGATCCCCACAGATACGCAGTATTTT. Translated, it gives CASSVAGIPTDTQYF.

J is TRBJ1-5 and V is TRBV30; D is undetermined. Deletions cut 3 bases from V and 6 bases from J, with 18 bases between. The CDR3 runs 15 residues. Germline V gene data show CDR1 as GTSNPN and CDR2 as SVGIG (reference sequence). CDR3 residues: CAWRVGVEGSQPQHF. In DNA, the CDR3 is TGTGCCTGGAGAGTGGGCGTGGAGGGTTCTCAGCCCCAGCATTTT.

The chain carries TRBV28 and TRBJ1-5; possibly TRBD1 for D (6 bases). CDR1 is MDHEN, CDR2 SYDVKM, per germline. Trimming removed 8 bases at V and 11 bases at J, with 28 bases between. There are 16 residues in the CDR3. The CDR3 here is CASSYYGTRTGKAQHF. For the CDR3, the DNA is TGTGCCAGCTCCTACTACGGGACACGGACTGGAAAGGCCCAGCATTTT.

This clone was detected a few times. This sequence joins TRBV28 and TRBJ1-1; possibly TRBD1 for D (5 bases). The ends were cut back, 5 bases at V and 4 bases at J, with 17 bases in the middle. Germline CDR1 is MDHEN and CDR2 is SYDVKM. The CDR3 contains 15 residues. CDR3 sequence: CASSPTQAVGTEAFF. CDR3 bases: TGTGCCAGCAGTCCGACACAGGCGGTGGGCACTGAAGCTTTCTTT.

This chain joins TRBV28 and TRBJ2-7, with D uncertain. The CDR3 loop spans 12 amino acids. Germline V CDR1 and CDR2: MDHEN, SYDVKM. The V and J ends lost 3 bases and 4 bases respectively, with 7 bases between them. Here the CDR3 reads CASSFTSYEQYF. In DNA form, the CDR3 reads TGTGCCAGCAGTTTTACCAGTTACGAGCAGTACTTC.

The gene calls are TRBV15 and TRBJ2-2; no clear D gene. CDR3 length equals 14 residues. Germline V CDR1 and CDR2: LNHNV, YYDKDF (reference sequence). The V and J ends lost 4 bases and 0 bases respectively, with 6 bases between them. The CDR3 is CATSTRANTGELFF. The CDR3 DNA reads TGTGCCACCAGCACTCGGGCGAACACCGGGGAGCTGTTTTTT.

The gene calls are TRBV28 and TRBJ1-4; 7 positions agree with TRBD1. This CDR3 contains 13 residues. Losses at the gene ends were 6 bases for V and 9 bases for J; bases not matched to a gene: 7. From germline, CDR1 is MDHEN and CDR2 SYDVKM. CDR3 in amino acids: CASSPGQVQKLFF. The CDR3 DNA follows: TGTGCCAGCAGCCCCGGACAGGTCCAAAAACTGTTTTTT.

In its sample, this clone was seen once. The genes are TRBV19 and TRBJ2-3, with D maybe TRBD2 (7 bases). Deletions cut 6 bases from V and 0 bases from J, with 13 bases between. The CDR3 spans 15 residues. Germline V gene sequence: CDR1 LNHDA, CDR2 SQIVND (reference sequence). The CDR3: CASSLGGRSTDTQYF. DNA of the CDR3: TGTGCCAGTAGCCTCGGGGGGCGAAGCACAGATACGCAGTATTTT.

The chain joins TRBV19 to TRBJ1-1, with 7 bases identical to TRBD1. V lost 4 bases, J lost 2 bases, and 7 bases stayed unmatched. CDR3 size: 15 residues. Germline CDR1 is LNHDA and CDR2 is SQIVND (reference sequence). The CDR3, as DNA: TGTGCCAGTAGTACCACCGGGACAGTAAACACTGAAGCTTTCTTT. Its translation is CASSTTGTVNTEAFF.

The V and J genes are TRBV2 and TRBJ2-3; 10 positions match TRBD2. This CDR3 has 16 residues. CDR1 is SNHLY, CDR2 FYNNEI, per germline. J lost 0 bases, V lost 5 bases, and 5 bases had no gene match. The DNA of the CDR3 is TGTGCCAGCAGTACTCCTAGCGGGGGTAGCACAGATACGCAGTATTTT. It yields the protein CASSTPSGGSTDTQYF.

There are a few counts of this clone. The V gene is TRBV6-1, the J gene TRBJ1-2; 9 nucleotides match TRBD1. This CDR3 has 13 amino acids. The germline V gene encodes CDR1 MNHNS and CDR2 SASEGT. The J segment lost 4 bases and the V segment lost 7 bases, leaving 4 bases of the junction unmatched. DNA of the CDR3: TGTGCCAGCACCCAGGGACAGGGCTATGGCTACACCTTC. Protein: CASTQGQGYGYTF.

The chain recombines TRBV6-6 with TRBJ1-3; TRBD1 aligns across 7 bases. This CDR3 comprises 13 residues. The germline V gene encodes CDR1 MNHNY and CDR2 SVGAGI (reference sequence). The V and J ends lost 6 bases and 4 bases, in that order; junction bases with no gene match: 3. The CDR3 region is CASRPGQGNTIYF. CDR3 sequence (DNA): TGTGCCAGCAGACCGGGACAGGGAAACACCATATATTTT.

CDR3 DNA: TGTGCCTGGAGTTACGGGACTTCCTACAATGAGCAGTTCTTC. It is translated as CAWSYGTSYNEQFF. The chain uses TRBV30 and TRBJ2-1, with D perhaps matching TRBD2 (6 bases). This CDR3 region has 14 residues. Germline V gene data show CDR1 as GTSNPN and CDR2 as SVGIG (reference sequence). V lost 2 bases and J lost 1, with 9 bases in between.

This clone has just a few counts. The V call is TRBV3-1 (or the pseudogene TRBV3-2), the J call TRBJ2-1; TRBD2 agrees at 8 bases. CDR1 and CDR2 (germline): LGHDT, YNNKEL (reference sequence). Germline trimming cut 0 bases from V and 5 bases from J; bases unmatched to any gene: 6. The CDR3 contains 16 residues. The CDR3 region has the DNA TGTGCCAGCAGCCAAGATGTTGGCGGGGGGAACAATGAGCAGTTCTTC. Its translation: CASSQDVGGGNNEQFF.

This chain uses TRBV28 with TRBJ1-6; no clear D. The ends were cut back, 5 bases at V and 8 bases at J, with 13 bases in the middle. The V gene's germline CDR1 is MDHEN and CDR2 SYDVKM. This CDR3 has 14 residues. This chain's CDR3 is CASSLLGRDSPLHF. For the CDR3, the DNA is TGTGCCAGCAGTCTCCTTGGCCGGGATTCACCCCTCCACTTT. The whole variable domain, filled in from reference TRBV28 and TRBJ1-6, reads DVKVTQSSRYLVKRTGEKVFLECVQDMDHENMFWYRQDPGLGLRLIYFSYDVKMKEKGDIPEGYSVSREKKERFSLILESASTNQTSMYLCASSLLGRDSPLHFGNGTRLTVT.

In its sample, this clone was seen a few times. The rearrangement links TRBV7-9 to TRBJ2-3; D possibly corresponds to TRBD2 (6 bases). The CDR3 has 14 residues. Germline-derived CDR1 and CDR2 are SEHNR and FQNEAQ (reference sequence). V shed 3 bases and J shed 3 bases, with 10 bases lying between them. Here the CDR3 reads CASSFRDFTDTQYF. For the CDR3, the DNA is TGTGCCAGCAGCTTTCGGGACTTTACAGATACGCAGTATTTT.

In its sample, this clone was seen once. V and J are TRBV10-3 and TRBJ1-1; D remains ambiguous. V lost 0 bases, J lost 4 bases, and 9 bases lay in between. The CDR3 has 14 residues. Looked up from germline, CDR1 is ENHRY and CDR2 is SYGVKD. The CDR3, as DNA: TGTGCCATCAGTGAGTCTGCCGGAGTCACTGAAGCTTTCTTT. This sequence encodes CAISESAGVTEAFF.